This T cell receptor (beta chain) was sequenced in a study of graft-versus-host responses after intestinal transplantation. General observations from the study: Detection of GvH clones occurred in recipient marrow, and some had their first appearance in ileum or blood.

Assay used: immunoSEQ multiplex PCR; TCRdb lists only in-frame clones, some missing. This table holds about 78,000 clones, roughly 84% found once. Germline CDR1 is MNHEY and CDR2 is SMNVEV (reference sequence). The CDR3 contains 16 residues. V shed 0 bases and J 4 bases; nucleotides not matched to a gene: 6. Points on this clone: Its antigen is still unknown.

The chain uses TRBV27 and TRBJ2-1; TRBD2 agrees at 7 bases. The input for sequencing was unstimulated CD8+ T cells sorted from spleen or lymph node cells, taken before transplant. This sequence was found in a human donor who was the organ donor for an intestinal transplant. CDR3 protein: CASSLSGLAAYNEQFF. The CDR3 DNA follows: TGTGCCAGCAGTTTATCGGGTCTAGCGGCATACAATGAGCAGTTCTTC.